The 19 T cell receptor beta chains below come from one sample, sequenced in a study of long-term antiretroviral therapy in people with HIV. The assay, immunoSEQ v3.0, was run at survey level. Data came from immunoSEQ multiplex PCR; TCRdb stores just in-frame clones and leaves some out. The sample has over 35,000 clones; around 86% are singletons. Sequenced material: unsorted PBMCs, taken 1.5 years after starting antiretroviral therapy. Receptors originate from a young man with HIV.

The chain has TRBV7-9 and TRBJ1-3; D possibly corresponds to TRBD1 (6 bases). The ends were cut back, 3 bases at V and 4 bases at J, with 22 bases in the middle. CDR1 is SEHNR and CDR2 is FQNEAQ in the germline V gene (reference sequence). This CDR3 is built from 18 residues. CDR3 residues: CASSLSPMWGGLGNTIYF. Here the CDR3 DNA reads TGTGCCAGCAGCTTGTCCCCCATGTGGGGGGGGCTCGGAAACACCATATATTTT.

The chain is built from TRBV11-2 and TRBJ1-1; the D is unclear. Germline V CDR1 and CDR2: SGHAT, FQNNGV. V was shortened by 4 bases and J by 1 base, with 10 bases between the two germline ends. The CDR3 spans 14 residues. The CDR3 DNA reads TGTGCCAGCAGCTCGCCGGACGGGAACACTGAAGCTTTCTTT. Residues: CASSSPDGNTEAFF. The entire variable domain, with the rest obtained from reference TRBV11-2 and TRBJ1-1, is as follows: EAGVAQSPRYKIIEKRQSVAFWCNPISGHATLYWYQQILGQGPKLLIQFQNNGVVDDSQLPKDRFSAERLKGVDSTLKIQPAKLEDSAVYLCASSSPDGNTEAFFGQGTRLTVV.

This chain uses TRBV2 with TRBJ2-1; D gene unclear. The CDR3 consists of 12 residues. V lost 6 bases to trimming and J lost 9 bases, with 12 bases between them. Germline V gene lookup returns CDR1 SNHLY and CDR2 FYNNEI. CDR3 coding DNA: TGTGCCAGCAGCACTGCTATTCCTGAGCAGTTCTTC. It is translated as CASSTAIPEQFF.

This chain links TRBV18 with TRBJ2-3, with D perhaps assigned TRBD1 or TRBD2 (5 bases each). There are 13 residues in the CDR3. V was trimmed by 10 bases and J by 1 base, leaving 12 bases between them. CDR1 and CDR2 from the germline V gene are KGHSH and LQKENI. The CDR3 region has the DNA TGTGCCACCCTCGGGACCCGCACAGATACGCAGTATTTT. As protein: CATLGTRTDTQYF.

This clone was counted a few times. The chain recombines TRBV7-6 with TRBJ2-7; D might be TRBD1 or TRBD2, each matching 5 bases. The CDR3 extends over 14 amino acids. Germline CDR1 is SGHVS and CDR2 is FNYEAQ. Trimming left V 1 base short and J 5 bases short, with 12 bases between. DNA for the CDR3: TGTGCCAGCAGCTTAGACCCCGGGGCCCACGAGCAGTACTTC. It yields the protein CASSLDPGAHEQYF.

The chain uses TRBV6-5 and TRBJ1-1; D is uncertain. V gave up 2 bases and J gave up 4 bases, with 14 bases separating them. The CDR3 length is 15 residues. From germline, CDR1 is MNHEY and CDR2 SVGAGI. CDR3 residues: CASSYPPGFGTEAFF. The DNA for the CDR3 is TGTGCCAGCAGTTACCCCCCCGGGTTCGGCACTGAAGCTTTCTTT.

The chain has TRBV6-5 and TRBJ2-7, with 7 bases aligning to TRBD1. CDR1 and CDR2 from the germline V gene are MNHEY and SVGAGI. The V gene end was trimmed by 10 bases and the J gene end by 6 bases; junction bases not matched to a gene: 15. The CDR3 covers 14 residues. Here the CDR3 DNA reads TGTGCCACCATAGAGACAGGGATCTCCGGCGAGCAGTACTTC. This encodes CATIETGISGEQYF.

This clone was detected a few times. The V gene is TRBV7-6, the J gene TRBJ2-2; D is ambiguous. Between the trimmed V and J ends, which lost 1 base and 6 bases, there was a span of 12 bases. The CDR3 is 15 amino acids. Germline V CDR1 and CDR2: SGHVS, FNYEAQ. The CDR3 bases are TGTGCCAGCAGCTTAGAACGAACCGGATCCGGGGAGCTGTTTTTT. Its protein product is CASSLERTGSGELFF.

The chain links TRBV10-3 to TRBJ2-7; 9 nucleotides line up with TRBD2. Per the germline V gene, CDR1 is ENHRY and CDR2 is SYGVKD. This CDR3 has 15 residues. The junction had 6 bases not matched to a gene; V was cut back by 2 bases and J by 4 bases. The CDR3 sequence is CAISERLAGTYEQYF. The CDR3 region has the DNA TGTGCCATCAGTGAGCGGCTAGCGGGAACGTACGAGCAGTACTTC.

This clone was seen only a few times. The rearrangement joins TRBV5-5 to TRBJ2-7; TRBD2 aligns across 8 bases. V shed 1 base and J 3 bases; nucleotides not matched to a gene: 6. The CDR3 contains 15 residues. Germline assignment: CDR1 SGHKS and CDR2 YYEKEE (reference sequence). This CDR3 is CASSLFSGAGYEQYF. CDR3 DNA sequence: TGTGCCAGCAGCTTGTTTAGCGGGGCGGGCTACGAGCAGTACTTC.

The chain recombines TRBV28 with TRBJ2-6; D gene unclear. Between the trimmed V and J ends, which lost 4 bases and 4 bases, there was a span of 14 bases. The germline CDR1 and CDR2 sequences are MDHEN and SYDVKM. This CDR3 has 16 residues. In nucleotides, the CDR3 is TGTGCCAGCAGTTCCCCAGGTCATAGGGGGGCCAACGTCCTGACTTTC. Its translation: CASSSPGHRGANVLTF.

The chain links TRBV21-1 to TRBJ2-7; the listed D gene, TRBD2, was not tested against the DNA. TRBV21-1 is classified as a pseudogene. The CDR3 runs to 13 residues. The CDR3, as DNA: TGTGCCAGCCAACTCAGCCGGGGCTACGAGCAGTACTTC. Its translation: CASQLSRGYEQYF.

This rearrangement joins TRBV18 to TRBJ2-5; 8 nucleotides line up with TRBD2. The CDR3 covers 15 residues. V shed 3 bases, J shed 5 bases, and the junction held 8 bases outside the gene matches. Germline V gene data show CDR1 as KGHSH and CDR2 as LQKENI. CDR3 sequence (DNA): TGTGCCAGCTCACCCCCAAGCGGGAGATTCGAGACCCAGTACTTC. This codes for CASSPPSGRFETQYF.

The chain employs TRBV18 and TRBJ2-1; D remains unclear. Germline V gene data show CDR1 as KGHSH and CDR2 as LQKENI. The V gene lost 5 bases and the J gene lost 4 bases, with 12 bases spanning the gap. The CDR3 totals 14 residues. CDR3 DNA: TGTGCCAGCTCATCCCTAAGGACGTACAATGAGCAGTTCTTC. The encoded protein is CASSSLRTYNEQFF.

The rearrangement uses TRBV4-1 and TRBJ2-3; unclear D gene. Between the trimmed V and J ends, which lost 6 bases and 0 bases, there was a span of 1 base. The CDR3 loop spans 11 amino acids. CDR1 and CDR2 from the germline V gene are MGHRA and YSYEKL. CDR3 loop: CASRSTDTQYF. The CDR3 nucleotides read TGCGCCAGCAGAAGCACAGATACGCAGTATTTT.

The V gene is TRBV18, the J gene TRBJ2-7; tentatively, D is TRBD1 (6 bases). Germline CDR1 and CDR2: KGHSH and LQKENI. The CDR3 contains 15 residues. V shed 1 base and J shed 7 bases, with 17 bases lying between them. The CDR3 DNA reads TGTGCCAGCTCACCACATTTAACTGGCAGGGGTGAGCAGTACTTC. Its translation is CASSPHLTGRGEQYF. Using reference TRBV18 and TRBJ2-7 for the parts outside the CDR3, the full variable domain is NAGVMQNPRHLVRRRGQEARLRCSPMKGHSHVYWYRQLPEEGLKFMVYLQKENIIDESGMPKERFSAEFPKEGPSILRIQQVVRGDSAAYFCASSPHLTGRGEQYFGPGTRLTVT.

The chain couples TRBV10-3 to TRBJ2-7; TRBD1 might be the D (5 bases). The CDR3 is 13 residues long. From germline, CDR1 is ENHRY and CDR2 SYGVKD. Trimming pared 4 bases from V and 2 bases from J, leaving 9 bases between. The CDR3 spells CAISGAGTYEQYF. The CDR3 DNA reads as TGTGCCATCAGTGGGGCAGGGACCTACGAGCAGTACTTC.

J is TRBJ2-1 and V is TRBV4-2; 7 positions agree with TRBD1. CDR1 is LGHNA, CDR2 YNFKEQ, per germline. Germline trimming cut 4 bases from V and 9 bases from J; bases unmatched to any gene: 12. This CDR3 has 15 residues. This CDR3 reads CASSPNYNRDSEQFF. CDR3 in DNA: TGTGCCAGCAGCCCGAACTATAACCGGGACAGTGAGCAGTTCTTC.

This chain connects TRBV4-3 to TRBJ2-1, with D perhaps TRBD2 (5 bases). The germline V and J ends were trimmed by 2 bases and 9 bases, with 17 bases remaining between them. CDR1 is LGHNA and CDR2 is YSLEER in the germline V gene. CDR3 length equals 15 residues. The CDR3 bases are TGCGCCAGCAGCCAAAGGGCTCGGGGTATAGGTGAGCAGTTCTTC. This translates into CASSQRARGIGEQFF.